The present entry profiles one T cell receptor beta chain with its context. Its antigen is unidentified. This entry is derived from a study of identical twins. The study, taken as a whole, reports: Twins shared beta out-of-frame sequences in excess, but this excess was weaker. Interpretation of the results relied on cross-sectional statistical analysis and not on following the same donors.

TCRdb reprocessed the 5' RACE reads via MiXCR and lists one record per CDR3 protein. The sample contains around 550,000 distinct CDR3 sequences, about 16% of which appear only once. This same sample was also taken into another study, of yellow fever vaccine responses in identical twins.

The sequenced sample consisted of CD4+ T cells sorted from blood. The sequence came from a woman aged 18 to 35 in good health.

The CDR3 region is CATSRDSRGTPLTDTQYF. The CDR3 bases are TGTGCCACCAGCAGAGATAGCCGGGGCACCCCTCTCACAGATACGCAGTATTTT. The chain is built from TRBV15 and TRBJ2-3; either TRBD1 or TRBD2 may fit D (5 bases each). The V gene's germline CDR1 is LNHNV and CDR2 YYDKDF (reference sequence). V was clipped by 0 bases and J by 2 bases, with 18 bases between them. CDR3 length: 18 amino acids. Full variable domain (rest looked up from reference TRBV15 and TRBJ2-3): DAMVIQNPRYQVTQFGKPVTLSCSQTLNHNVMYWYQQKSSQAPKLLFHYYDKDFNNEADTPDNFQSRRPNTSFCFLDIRSPGLGDTAMYLCATSRDSRGTPLTDTQYFGPGTRLTVL.